A selection of T cell receptor beta chains follows, all from one sample in a study of control samples from healthy donors and cancer patients. TCRdb's copy holds only in-frame clones and misses some; the assay was immunoSEQ multiplex PCR. The sample includes roughly 88,000 clones, more than 85% of them seen just once. Sequencing used blood. The receptors shown here come from a woman aged 25 to 39 in good health. The CDR3 runs from the conserved cysteine through the conserved F or W. Each record gives: V gene, D gene, J gene, clone size, CDR3 protein, CDR3 DNA. A D gene is named only where the DNA matches it firmly. Clone sizes are given selectively: once, few, many, or a class where the clone is expanded.

v_call: TRBV30
d_call: -
j_call: TRBJ1-2
clone_size: -
cdr3_aa: CAWSVRGPIGREANYGYTF
cdr3_nt: TGTGCCTGGAGTGTACGGGGCCCTATAGGCCGGGAAGCTAACTATGGCTACACCTTC

v_call: TRBV3-1/TRBV3-2
d_call: TRBD1
j_call: TRBJ2-2
clone_size: -
cdr3_aa: CASSLWTGNTGELFF
cdr3_nt: TGTGCCAGCAGCCTCTGGACAGGGAACACCGGGGAGCTGTTTTTT

v_call: TRBV10-3
d_call: TRBD2
j_call: TRBJ2-3
clone_size: -
cdr3_aa: CATAPAGDVNTQYF
cdr3_nt: TGTGCCACGGCCCCAGCGGGAGATGTAAATACGCAGTATTTT

v_call: TRBV28
d_call: -
j_call: TRBJ2-2
clone_size: -
cdr3_aa: CASKTRAGELFF
cdr3_nt: TGTGCCAGCAAGACTAGGGCCGGGGAGCTGTTTTTT

v_call: TRBV16
d_call: -
j_call: TRBJ1-1
clone_size: -
cdr3_aa: CASSQSNRPELAEAFF
cdr3_nt: TGTGCCAGCAGCCAATCGAACAGGCCCGAACTAGCTGAAGCTTTCTTT

v_call: TRBV5-5
d_call: TRBD1
j_call: TRBJ1-1
clone_size: -
cdr3_aa: CASSLRTGTNTEAFF
cdr3_nt: TGTGCCAGCAGCTTACGGACAGGGACGAACACTGAAGCTTTCTTT

v_call: TRBV5-1
d_call: TRBD1
j_call: TRBJ2-3
clone_size: -
cdr3_aa: CASSQYGQGGSTDTQYF
cdr3_nt: TGCGCCAGCAGCCAATACGGACAGGGGGGTAGCACAGATACGCAGTATTTT

v_call: TRBV11-2
d_call: TRBD2
j_call: TRBJ2-7
clone_size: -
cdr3_aa: CASSLGGTSGRGEQYF
cdr3_nt: TGTGCCAGCAGCTTAGGAGGGACTAGCGGGAGGGGAGAGCAGTACTTC

v_call: TRBV3-1/TRBV3-2
d_call: TRBD1
j_call: TRBJ1-6
clone_size: -
cdr3_aa: CASSQGQLFPNSPLHF
cdr3_nt: TGTGCCAGCAGCCAGGGACAGCTGTTCCCGAATTCACCCCTCCACTTT

v_call: TRBV18
d_call: TRBD2
j_call: TRBJ2-7
clone_size: -
cdr3_aa: CASSPLGWREGRDEQYF
cdr3_nt: TGTGCCAGCTCACCCCTCGGGTGGCGGGAGGGCCGAGACGAGCAGTACTTC

v_call: TRBV9
d_call: TRBD1
j_call: TRBJ2-6
clone_size: -
cdr3_aa: CASSVWTGGSGANVLTF
cdr3_nt: TGTGCCAGCAGCGTCTGGACAGGGGGCTCCGGGGCCAACGTCCTGACTTTC

v_call: TRBV5-1
d_call: TRBD2
j_call: TRBJ2-1
clone_size: once
cdr3_aa: CASSLVGLEGNEQFF
cdr3_nt: TGCGCCAGCAGCTTGGTAGGACTAGAGGGCAATGAGCAGTTCTTC

v_call: TRBV18
d_call: -
j_call: TRBJ1-1
clone_size: few
cdr3_aa: CASSPFRDTEAFF
cdr3_nt: TGTGCCAGCTCCCCTTTTAGAGACACTGAAGCTTTCTTT

v_call: TRBV7-3
d_call: -
j_call: TRBJ2-1
clone_size: once
cdr3_aa: CASSLTARSRNEQFF
cdr3_nt: TGTGCCAGCAGCTTAACGGCGAGGTCTCGGAATGAGCAGTTCTTC

v_call: TRBV28
d_call: -
j_call: TRBJ2-3
clone_size: -
cdr3_aa: CASKRGRGVVDTQYF
cdr3_nt: TGTGCCAGCAAGAGGGGGAGGGGGGTCGTAGATACGCAGTATTTT

v_call: TRBV7-2
d_call: -
j_call: TRBJ1-6
clone_size: -
cdr3_aa: CASSLVTLNNSPLHF
cdr3_nt: TGTGCCAGCAGCTTAGTGACGCTGAATAATTCACCCCTCCACTTT

v_call: TRBV7-3
d_call: TRBD2
j_call: TRBJ2-2
clone_size: -
cdr3_aa: CASSFSGGNTGELFF
cdr3_nt: TGTGCCAGCAGCTTTAGCGGGGGCAACACCGGGGAGCTGTTTTTT

v_call: TRBV2
d_call: TRBD1
j_call: TRBJ1-2
clone_size: -
cdr3_aa: CATTLDRIYGYTF
cdr3_nt: TGTGCCACGACCCTGGACAGGATCTATGGCTACACCTTC

v_call: TRBV6-1
d_call: TRBD2
j_call: TRBJ2-1
clone_size: -
cdr3_aa: CASSEVGREREFF
cdr3_nt: TGTGCCAGCAGTGAAGTAGGGCGGGAGAGGGAGTTCTTC

v_call: TRBV7-9
d_call: TRBD1
j_call: TRBJ2-7
clone_size: -
cdr3_aa: CASSSDGTATYEQYF
cdr3_nt: TGTGCCAGCAGCTCAGACGGGACAGCCACCTACGAGCAGTACTTC

v_call: TRBV4-1
d_call: TRBD1
j_call: TRBJ1-1
clone_size: -
cdr3_aa: CASRLDWTGGSEAFF
cdr3_nt: TGCGCCAGCAGGCTCGATTGGACAGGGGGTAGTGAAGCTTTCTTT

v_call: TRBV18
d_call: -
j_call: TRBJ2-7
clone_size: -
cdr3_aa: CASSPGGIPYEQYF
cdr3_nt: TGTGCCAGCTCACCCGGGGGAATCCCCTACGAGCAGTACTTC

v_call: TRBV5-5
d_call: TRBD1
j_call: TRBJ1-2
clone_size: once
cdr3_aa: CASSFPGTGYGYTF
cdr3_nt: TGTGCCAGCAGCTTCCCCGGGACAGGGTATGGCTACACCTTC

v_call: TRBV20-1
d_call: TRBD2
j_call: TRBJ2-4
clone_size: -
cdr3_aa: CGLAGGNIQYF
cdr3_nt: TGCGGGTTAGCGGGGGGGAACATTCAGTACTTC

v_call: TRBV5-6
d_call: -
j_call: TRBJ1-2
clone_size: -
cdr3_aa: CASSLTQAYTF
cdr3_nt: TGTGCCAGCAGCTTAACACAGGCCTACACCTTC

v_call: TRBV7-2
d_call: -
j_call: TRBJ2-3
clone_size: -
cdr3_aa: CASSSGAKSTDTQYF
cdr3_nt: TGTGCCAGCAGCTCCGGGGCGAAGTCCACAGATACGCAGTATTTT

v_call: TRBV14
d_call: -
j_call: TRBJ1-2
clone_size: few
cdr3_aa: CASSQDFGHDYGYTF
cdr3_nt: TGTGCCAGCAGCCAAGATTTCGGGCATGACTATGGCTACACCTTC

v_call: TRBV7-3
d_call: -
j_call: TRBJ1-2
clone_size: -
cdr3_aa: CASSLTAFNYGYTF
cdr3_nt: TGTGCCAGCAGCTTAACGGCCTTTAACTATGGCTACACCTTC

v_call: TRBV10-3
d_call: TRBD2
j_call: TRBJ2-7
clone_size: -
cdr3_aa: CAISGSGSQYEQYF
cdr3_nt: TGTGCCATCAGTGGTAGCGGGAGTCAGTACGAGCAGTACTTC

v_call: TRBV6-5
d_call: -
j_call: TRBJ1-3
clone_size: -
cdr3_aa: CASSQLAGNTIYF
cdr3_nt: TGTGCCAGCAGTCAATTAGCTGGAAACACCATATATTTT

v_call: TRBV10-3
d_call: TRBD2
j_call: TRBJ2-5
clone_size: once
cdr3_aa: CAISPGLAVFSGETQYF
cdr3_nt: TGTGCCATCAGTCCGGGACTAGCGGTTTTTAGTGGAGAGACCCAGTACTTC

v_call: TRBV11-2
d_call: TRBD2
j_call: TRBJ2-7
clone_size: -
cdr3_aa: CASSLTSGGISSYEQYF
cdr3_nt: TGTGCCAGCAGCTTAACTAGCGGGGGGATCTCCTCCTACGAGCAGTACTTC

v_call: TRBV20-1
d_call: TRBD2
j_call: TRBJ2-2
clone_size: -
cdr3_aa: CSASMAGVETGELFF
cdr3_nt: TGCAGTGCTAGTATGGCGGGAGTAGAAACCGGGGAGCTGTTTTTT

v_call: TRBV9
d_call: -
j_call: TRBJ2-1
clone_size: -
cdr3_aa: CASSVAFTYNEQFF
cdr3_nt: TGTGCCAGCAGCGTAGCTTTTACCTACAATGAGCAGTTCTTC

v_call: TRBV29-1
d_call: -
j_call: TRBJ1-3
clone_size: few
cdr3_aa: CSVVLPGNTIYF
cdr3_nt: TGCAGCGTCGTTCTCCCTGGAAACACCATATATTTT

v_call: TRBV5-4
d_call: -
j_call: TRBJ2-3
clone_size: -
cdr3_aa: CASSPSVEGQQDTQYF
cdr3_nt: TGTGCCAGCAGTCCTAGCGTTGAGGGGCAGCAGGATACGCAGTATTTT

v_call: TRBV5-1
d_call: -
j_call: TRBJ1-4
clone_size: -
cdr3_aa: CASSLDRKGEKLFF
cdr3_nt: TGCGCCAGCAGCTTAGACAGGAAGGGTGAAAAACTGTTTTTT

v_call: TRBV6-5
d_call: TRBD1
j_call: TRBJ1-2
clone_size: -
cdr3_aa: CASSKGQGGYTF
cdr3_nt: TGTGCCAGCAGCAAAGGACAGGGTGGCTACACCTTC

v_call: TRBV7-9
d_call: -
j_call: TRBJ2-1
clone_size: -
cdr3_aa: CASSLGSASHNEQFF
cdr3_nt: TGTGCCAGCAGCTTAGGATCCGCCTCCCACAATGAGCAGTTCTTC

v_call: TRBV14
d_call: -
j_call: TRBJ1-2
clone_size: once
cdr3_aa: CASSQEGLFRGNYGYTF
cdr3_nt: TGTGCCAGCAGCCAAGAAGGATTATTCCGGGGAAACTATGGCTACACCTTC

v_call: TRBV12-3/TRBV12-4
d_call: -
j_call: TRBJ2-7
clone_size: -
cdr3_aa: CASSSRGYEQYF
cdr3_nt: TGTGCCAGCAGTTCCAGGGGATACGAGCAGTACTTC